This TCR beta chain was identified during a study of T cell repertoires in cytomegalovirus infection. Study information: Recently identified HLA-C-restricted CMV epitopes and well-studied HLA-B-restricted CMV epitopes were used by the study.

Germline V gives CDR1 LNHNV, CDR2 YYDKDF (reference sequence). The CDR3 spans 15 residues. The germline V and J ends were trimmed by 0 bases and 1 base, with 7 bases remaining between them. Study-level results: The ex vivo response showed dominance by HLA-C-restricted CMV-specific TCR beta clonotypes.

MiXCR, applied by TCRdb to the reads, yields one record per CDR3 protein. The sample has fewer than 900,000 distinct CDR3 sequences; approximately 32% are singletons. This clonotype has more than one count but fewer than ten. The antigen is unknown. The sequence came from a human donor in good health (CMV status not recorded). Some clones in this sample may be carry-over from other donors' samples. The chain joins TRBV15 to TRBJ2-1; TRBD2 might be the D (6 bases). This material consisted of cultured CD8+ T cells from PBMCs, taken from culture after CMV antigen stimulation. The CDR3 loop reads CATSREGGSYNEQFF. In DNA form, the CDR3 reads TGTGCCACCAGCAGAGAGGGGGGTTCCTACAATGAGCAGTTCTTC.